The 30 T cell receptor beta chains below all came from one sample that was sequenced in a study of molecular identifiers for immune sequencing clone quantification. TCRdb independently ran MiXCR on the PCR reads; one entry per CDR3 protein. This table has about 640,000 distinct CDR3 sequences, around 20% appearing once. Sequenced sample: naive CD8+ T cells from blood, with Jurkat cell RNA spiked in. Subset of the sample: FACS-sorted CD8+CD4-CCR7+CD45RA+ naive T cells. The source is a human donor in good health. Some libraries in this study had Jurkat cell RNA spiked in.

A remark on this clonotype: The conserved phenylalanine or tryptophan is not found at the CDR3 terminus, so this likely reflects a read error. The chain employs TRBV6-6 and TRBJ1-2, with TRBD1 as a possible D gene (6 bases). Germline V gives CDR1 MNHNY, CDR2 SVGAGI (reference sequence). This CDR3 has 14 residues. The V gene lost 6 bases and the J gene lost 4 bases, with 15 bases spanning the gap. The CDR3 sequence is CASSTTGVSYGYTS. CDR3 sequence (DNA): TGTGCCAGCAGCACGACAGGTGTTAGCTATGGCTACACCTCC.

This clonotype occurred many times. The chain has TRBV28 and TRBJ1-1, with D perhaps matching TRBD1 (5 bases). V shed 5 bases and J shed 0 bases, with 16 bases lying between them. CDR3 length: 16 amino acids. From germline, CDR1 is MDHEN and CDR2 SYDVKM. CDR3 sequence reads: CASSPRGGVMNTEAFF. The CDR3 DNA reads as TGTGCCAGCAGTCCCCGGGGGGGGGTAATGAACACTGAAGCTTTCTTT. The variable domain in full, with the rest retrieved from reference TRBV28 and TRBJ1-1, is DVKVTQSSRYLVKRTGEKVFLECVQDMDHENMFWYRQDPGLGLRLIYFSYDVKMKEKGDIPEGYSVSREKKERFSLILESASTNQTSMYLCASSPRGGVMNTEAFFGQGTRLTVV.

The CDR3 sequence is CSATERGSSTDTQYF. The DNA for the CDR3 is TGCAGTGCTACAGAGCGGGGGTCTAGCACAGATACGCAGTATTTT. V and J are TRBV20-1 and TRBJ2-3; 8 bases align to TRBD2. The CDR3 length is 15 residues. The J segment lost 0 bases and the V segment lost 4 bases, leaving 6 bases of the junction unmatched. The germline CDR1 and CDR2 sequences are DFQATT and SNEGSKA (reference sequence).

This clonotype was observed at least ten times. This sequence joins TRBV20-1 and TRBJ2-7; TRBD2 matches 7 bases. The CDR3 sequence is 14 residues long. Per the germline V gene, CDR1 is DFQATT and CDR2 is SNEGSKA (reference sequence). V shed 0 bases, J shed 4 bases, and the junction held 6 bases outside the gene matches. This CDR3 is CSARDLGAGYEQYF. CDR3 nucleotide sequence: TGCAGTGCTAGAGATTTGGGAGCGGGATACGAGCAGTACTTC.

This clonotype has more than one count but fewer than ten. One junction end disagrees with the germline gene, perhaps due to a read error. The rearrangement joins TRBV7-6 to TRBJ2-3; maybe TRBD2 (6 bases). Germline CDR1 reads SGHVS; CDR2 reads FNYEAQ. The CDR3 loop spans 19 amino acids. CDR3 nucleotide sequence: TGTGCCAGCAGCTCCGGTCACGCGGGGTTAAAACGACTCACAGATACGCGGTATTTT. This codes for CASSSGHAGLKRLTDTRYF.

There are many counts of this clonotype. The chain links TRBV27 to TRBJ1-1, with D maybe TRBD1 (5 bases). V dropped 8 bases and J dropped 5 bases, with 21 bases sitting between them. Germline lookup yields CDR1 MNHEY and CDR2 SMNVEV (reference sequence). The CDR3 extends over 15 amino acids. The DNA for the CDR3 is TGTGCCAGCGGGCTACTTGGGTCTCCAGGGACTGAAGCTTTCTTT. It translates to CASGLLGSPGTEAFF.

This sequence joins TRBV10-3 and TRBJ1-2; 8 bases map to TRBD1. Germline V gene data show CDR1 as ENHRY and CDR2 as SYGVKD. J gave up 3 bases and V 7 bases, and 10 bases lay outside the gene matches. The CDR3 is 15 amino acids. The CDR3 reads CAITEGQAVHYGYTF. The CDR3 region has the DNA TGTGCCATCACCGAGGGACAGGCTGTGCACTATGGCTACACCTTC.

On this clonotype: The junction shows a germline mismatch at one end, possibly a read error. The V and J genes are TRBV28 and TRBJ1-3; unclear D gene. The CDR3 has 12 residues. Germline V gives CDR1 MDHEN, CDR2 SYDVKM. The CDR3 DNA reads TGTGCCGGCAGTTTTCCTGGAAACACCATATATTTT. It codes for CAGSFPGNTIYF.

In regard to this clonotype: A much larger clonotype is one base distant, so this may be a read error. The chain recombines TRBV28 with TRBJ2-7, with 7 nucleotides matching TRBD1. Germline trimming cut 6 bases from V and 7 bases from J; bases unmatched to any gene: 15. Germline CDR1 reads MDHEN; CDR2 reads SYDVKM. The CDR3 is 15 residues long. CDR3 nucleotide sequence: TGTGCCAGCAGCTCGGCCTTGAGGGGGCGCTGGGAGCAGTACTTC. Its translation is CASSSALRGRWEQYF.

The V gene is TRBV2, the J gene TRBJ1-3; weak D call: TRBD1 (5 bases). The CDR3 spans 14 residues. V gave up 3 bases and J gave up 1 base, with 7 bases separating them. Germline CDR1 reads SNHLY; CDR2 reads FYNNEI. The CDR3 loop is CASSDRGSGNTIYF. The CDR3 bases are TGTGCCAGCAGTGATAGGGGATCTGGAAACACCATATATTTT.

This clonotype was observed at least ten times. CDR3 bases: TGCAGTGCTAGAGATTTATGGACAGGGGCGGGAGATGAAAAACTGTTTTTT. Protein: CSARDLWTGAGDEKLFF. This chain uses TRBV20-1 with TRBJ1-4, with 9 bases matching TRBD1. The V gene's germline CDR1 is DFQATT and CDR2 SNEGSKA (reference sequence). With 0 bases clipped from V and 6 bases from J, the junction kept 11 bases outside the gene matches. This CDR3 comprises 17 residues.

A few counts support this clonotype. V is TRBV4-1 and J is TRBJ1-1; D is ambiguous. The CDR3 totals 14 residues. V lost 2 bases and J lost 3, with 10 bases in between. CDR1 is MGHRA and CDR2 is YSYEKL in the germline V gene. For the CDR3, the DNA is TGCGCCAGCAGCCAAACATGGGCGGACACTGAAGCTTTCTTT. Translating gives CASSQTWADTEAFF.

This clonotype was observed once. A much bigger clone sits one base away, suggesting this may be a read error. CDR3 amino acids: CATRDREVTDTQYF. The CDR3 bases are TGTGCCACCAGGGACAGGGAAGTCACAGATACGCAGTATTTT. The chain combines TRBV6-1 with TRBJ2-3, with 9 bases aligning to TRBD1. Germline V gene data show CDR1 as MNHNS and CDR2 as SASEGT. There are 14 residues in the CDR3. V dropped 10 bases and J dropped 2; count of bases not matched to a gene: 7.

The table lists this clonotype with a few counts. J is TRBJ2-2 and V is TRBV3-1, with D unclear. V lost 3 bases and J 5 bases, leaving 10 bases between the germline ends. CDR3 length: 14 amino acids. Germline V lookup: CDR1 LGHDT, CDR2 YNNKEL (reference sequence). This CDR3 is CASSHLIGTGELFF. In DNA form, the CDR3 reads TGTGCCAGCAGCCACCTTATAGGTACCGGGGAGCTGTTTTTT. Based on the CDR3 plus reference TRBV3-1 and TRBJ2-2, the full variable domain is DTAVSQTPKYLVTQMGNDKSIKCEQNLGHDTMYWYKQDSKKFLKIMFSYNNKELIINETVPNRFSPKSPDKAHLNLHINSLELGDSAVYFCASSHLIGTGELFFGEGSRLTVL.

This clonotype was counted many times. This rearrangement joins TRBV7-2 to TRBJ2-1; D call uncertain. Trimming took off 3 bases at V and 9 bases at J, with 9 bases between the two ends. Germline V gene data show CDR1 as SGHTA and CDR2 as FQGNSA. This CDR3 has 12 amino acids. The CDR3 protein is CASSFSPGEQFF. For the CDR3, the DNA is TGTGCCAGCAGCTTCTCCCCCGGTGAGCAGTTCTTC.

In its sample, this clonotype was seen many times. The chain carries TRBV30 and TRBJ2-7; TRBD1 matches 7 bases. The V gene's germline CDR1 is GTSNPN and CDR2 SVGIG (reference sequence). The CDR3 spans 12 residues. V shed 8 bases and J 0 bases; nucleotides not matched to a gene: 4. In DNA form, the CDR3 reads TGTGCCGGACGGGACAGCTCCTACGAGCAGTACTTC. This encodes CAGRDSSYEQYF.

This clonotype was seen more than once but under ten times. The CDR3 here is CASSYFVDNEQFF. As DNA, the CDR3 is TGTGCCAGCAGCTACTTCGTTGACAATGAGCAGTTCTTC. The chain carries TRBV5-4 and TRBJ2-1; no definite D call. Trimming removed 3 bases from V and 5 bases from J, with 9 bases in between. This CDR3 contains 13 residues. CDR1 and CDR2 from the germline V gene are SGHNT and YYREEE (reference sequence). Combining the CDR3 with reference TRBV5-4 and TRBJ2-1 gives the whole variable domain ETGVTQSPTHLIKTRGQQVTLRCSSQSGHNTVSWYQQALGQGPQFIFQYYREEENGRGNFPPRFSGLQFPNYSSELNVNALELDDSALYLCASSYFVDNEQFFGPGTRLTVL.

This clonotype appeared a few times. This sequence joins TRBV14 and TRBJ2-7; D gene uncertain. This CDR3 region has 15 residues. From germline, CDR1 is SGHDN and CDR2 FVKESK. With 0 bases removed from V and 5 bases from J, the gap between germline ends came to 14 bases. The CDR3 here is CASSQDWLYENEQYF. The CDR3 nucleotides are TGTGCCAGCAGCCAAGATTGGCTCTACGAGAACGAGCAGTACTTC. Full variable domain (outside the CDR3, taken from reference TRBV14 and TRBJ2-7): EAGVTQFPSHSVIEKGQTVTLRCDPISGHDNLYWYRRVMGKEIKFLLHFVKESKQDESGMPNNRFLAERTGGTYSTLKVQPAELEDSGVYFCASSQDWLYENEQYFGPGTRLTVT.

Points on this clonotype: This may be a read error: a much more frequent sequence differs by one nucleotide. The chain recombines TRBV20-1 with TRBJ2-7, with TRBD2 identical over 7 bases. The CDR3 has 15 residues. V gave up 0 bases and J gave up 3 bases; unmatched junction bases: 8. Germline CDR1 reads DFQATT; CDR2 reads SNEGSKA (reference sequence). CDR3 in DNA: TGCAGTGCTAGAGATAATGCTGCGGGAGACTACGAGCAGTACTTC. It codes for CSARDNAAGDYEQYF.

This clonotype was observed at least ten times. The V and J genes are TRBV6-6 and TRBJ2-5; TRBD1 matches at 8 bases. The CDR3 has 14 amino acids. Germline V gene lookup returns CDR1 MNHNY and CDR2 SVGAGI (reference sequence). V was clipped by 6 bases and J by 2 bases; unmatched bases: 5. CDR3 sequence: CASRQRTGQETQYF. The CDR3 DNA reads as TGTGCCAGCAGGCAGAGGACAGGGCAAGAGACCCAGTACTTC.

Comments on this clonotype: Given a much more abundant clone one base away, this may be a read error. The CDR3 loop is CSVQDGYQETRYF. DNA for the CDR3: TGCAGCGTTCAGGACGGCTACCAAGAGACCCGGTACTTC. The V and J genes are TRBV29-1 and TRBJ2-5; D is unclear. The germline V gene encodes CDR1 SQVTM and CDR2 ANQGSEA. The CDR3 runs 13 residues. The full variable domain, with the rest looked up from reference TRBV29-1 and TRBJ2-5, is SAVISQKPSRDICQRGTSLTIQCQVDSQVTMMFWYRQQPGQSLTLIATANQGSEATYESGFVIDKFPISRPNLTFSTLTVSNMSPEDSSIYLCSVQDGYQETRYFGPGTRLLVL.

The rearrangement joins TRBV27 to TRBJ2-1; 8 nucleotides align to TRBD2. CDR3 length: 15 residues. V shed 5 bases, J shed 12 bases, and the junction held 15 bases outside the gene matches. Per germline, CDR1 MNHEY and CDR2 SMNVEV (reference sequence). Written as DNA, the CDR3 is TGTGCCAGCAGTCCAACGGGGGGGGGGCTACGTCGGCAGTTCTTC. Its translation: CASSPTGGGLRRQFF.

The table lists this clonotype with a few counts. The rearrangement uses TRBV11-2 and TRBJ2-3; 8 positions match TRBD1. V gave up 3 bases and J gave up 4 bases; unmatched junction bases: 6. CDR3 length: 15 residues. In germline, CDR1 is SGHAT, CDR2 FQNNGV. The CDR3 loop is CASSFGQGMADTQYF. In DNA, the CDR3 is TGTGCCAGCAGCTTTGGACAGGGAATGGCAGATACGCAGTATTTT.

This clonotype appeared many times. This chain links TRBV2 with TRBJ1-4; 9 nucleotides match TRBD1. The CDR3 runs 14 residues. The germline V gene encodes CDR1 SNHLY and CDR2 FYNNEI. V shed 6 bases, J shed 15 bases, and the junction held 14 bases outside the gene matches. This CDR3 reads CASSFPGQGISVFF. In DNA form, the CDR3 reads TGTGCCAGCAGCTTTCCGGGACAGGGTATTTCGGTGTTTTTT. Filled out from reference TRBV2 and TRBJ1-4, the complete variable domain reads EPEVTQTPSHQVTQMGQEVILRCVPISNHLYFYWYRQILGQKVEFLVSFYNNEISEKSEIFDDQFSVERPDGSNFTLKIRSTKLEDSAMYFCASSFPGQGISVFFGSGTQLSVL.

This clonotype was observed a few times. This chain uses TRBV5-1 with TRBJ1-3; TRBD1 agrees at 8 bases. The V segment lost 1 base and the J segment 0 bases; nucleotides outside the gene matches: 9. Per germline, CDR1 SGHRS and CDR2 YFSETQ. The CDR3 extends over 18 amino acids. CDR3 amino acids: CASSLYRQGLNSGNTIYF. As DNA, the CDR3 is TGCGCCAGCAGCTTGTACCGACAGGGGCTTAACTCTGGAAACACCATATATTTT.

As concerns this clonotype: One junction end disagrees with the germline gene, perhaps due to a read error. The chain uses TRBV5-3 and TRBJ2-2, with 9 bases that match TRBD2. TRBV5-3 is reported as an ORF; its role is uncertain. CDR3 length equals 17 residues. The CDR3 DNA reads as TGTGCCAGCAGCTTAACAGCGGGGGGCCCGGTCACCGGGGAGCTGTTTTTT. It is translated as CASSLTAGGPVTGELFF.

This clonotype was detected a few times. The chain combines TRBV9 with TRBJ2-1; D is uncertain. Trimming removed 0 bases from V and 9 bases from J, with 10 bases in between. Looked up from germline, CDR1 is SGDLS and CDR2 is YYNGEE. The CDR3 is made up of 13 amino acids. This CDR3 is CASSVAGVSEQFF. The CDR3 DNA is TGTGCCAGCAGCGTAGCTGGGGTTAGTGAGCAGTTCTTC.

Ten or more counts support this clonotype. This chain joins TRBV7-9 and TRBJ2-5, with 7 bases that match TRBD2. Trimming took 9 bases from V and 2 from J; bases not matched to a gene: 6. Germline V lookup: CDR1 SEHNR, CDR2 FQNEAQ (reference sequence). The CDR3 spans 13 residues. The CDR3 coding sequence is TGTGCCAGTAGCGACGGGGGGCAAGAGACCCAGTACTTC. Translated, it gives CASSDGGQETQYF.

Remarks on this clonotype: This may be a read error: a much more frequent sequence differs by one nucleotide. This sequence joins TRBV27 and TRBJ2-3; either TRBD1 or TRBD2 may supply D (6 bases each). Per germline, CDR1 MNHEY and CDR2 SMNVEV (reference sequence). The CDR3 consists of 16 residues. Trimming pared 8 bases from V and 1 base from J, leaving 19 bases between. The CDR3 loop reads CASAGGTRFGTDTQYF. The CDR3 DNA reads TGTGCCAGCGCAGGAGGGACAAGGTTTGGCACAGATACGCAGTATTTT.

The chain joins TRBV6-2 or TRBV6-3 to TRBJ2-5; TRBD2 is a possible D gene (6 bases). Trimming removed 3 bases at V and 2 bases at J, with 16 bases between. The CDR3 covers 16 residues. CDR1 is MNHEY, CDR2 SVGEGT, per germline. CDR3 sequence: CASSYFRAGLQETQYF. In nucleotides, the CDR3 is TGTGCCAGCAGTTATTTTAGGGCGGGATTGCAAGAGACCCAGTACTTC.